Listed below are T cell receptor beta chains from one sample, sequenced in a study of T cell repertoires in cytomegalovirus infection. Each CDR3 protein is one row after TCRdb ran MiXCR on the reads. Here the sample spans fewer than 550,000 distinct CDR3 sequences, about 11% being singletons. The sequenced sample consisted of PBMCs. These receptor sequences come from a human donor in good health (CMV status not recorded). Some clones in this sample may be carry-over from other donors' samples. Each CDR3 is given with its conserved first and last residue. Each record gives: CDR3 protein, CDR3 DNA, D gene, J gene, clone size, V gene. D genes are given only for firm matches. Clone size is given for some rows only: seen once, a few or many times, or a class if the clone is expanded.

CDR3 protein: CASSLASDYEQFF
CDR3 DNA: TGTGCCAGCAGCTTAGCGTCAGACTATGAGCAGTTCTTC
D gene: NA
J gene: TRBJ2-1
clone size: NA
V gene: TRBV5-5

CDR3 protein: CASSSSGPVDYGYTF
CDR3 DNA: TGTGCCAGCAGTTCCTCGGGACCCGTGGACTATGGCTACACCTTC
D gene: NA
J gene: TRBJ1-2
clone size: many
V gene: TRBV12-3/TRBV12-4

CDR3 protein: CSVDRDRVHEQFF
CDR3 DNA: TGCAGCGTTGACCGGGACAGGGTACATGAGCAGTTCTTC
D gene: TRBD1
J gene: TRBJ2-1
clone size: NA
V gene: TRBV29-1

CDR3 protein: CASSATNYNEQFF
CDR3 DNA: TGTGCCAGCAGCGCGACTAATTACAATGAGCAGTTCTTC
D gene: NA
J gene: TRBJ2-1
clone size: many
V gene: TRBV7-6

CDR3 protein: CASSEIAGGTEQFF
CDR3 DNA: TGTGCCAGCAGTGAAATAGCGGGAGGCACTGAGCAGTTCTTC
D gene: TRBD2
J gene: TRBJ2-1
clone size: many
V gene: TRBV6-1

CDR3 protein: CASSRTSDDEQYF
CDR3 DNA: TGTGCCAGCAGCCGGACTTCTGATGACGAGCAGTACTTC
D gene: NA
J gene: TRBJ2-7
clone size: NA
V gene: TRBV6-6

CDR3 protein: CSVEAGQGAYGYTF
CDR3 DNA: TGCAGCGTTGAAGCGGGACAGGGGGCCTATGGCTACACCTTC
D gene: TRBD1
J gene: TRBJ1-2
clone size: NA
V gene: TRBV29-1

CDR3 protein: CASSLAGGYLYEQFF
CDR3 DNA: TGTGCCAGCAGTTTAGCGGGAGGGTATCTCTATGAGCAGTTCTTC
D gene: TRBD2
J gene: TRBJ2-1
clone size: many
V gene: TRBV27

CDR3 protein: CASSRPTPGNTQYF
CDR3 DNA: TGTGCCAGCAGCCGACCGACCCCAGGGAATACGCAGTATTTT
D gene: NA
J gene: TRBJ2-3
clone size: many
V gene: TRBV14

CDR3 protein: CASSFQGLMTDTQYF
CDR3 DNA: TGTGCCAGCAGCTTCCAGGGGCTGATGACAGATACGCAGTATTTT
D gene: NA
J gene: TRBJ2-3
clone size: few
V gene: TRBV11-1

CDR3 protein: CASSQVGISGFNEQFF
CDR3 DNA: TGTGCCAGCAGCCAAGTGGGGATTAGCGGCTTCAATGAGCAGTTCTTC
D gene: NA
J gene: TRBJ2-1
clone size: NA
V gene: TRBV4-2

CDR3 protein: CSAPIGDGNSPLHF
CDR3 DNA: TGCAGTGCTCCGATCGGGGACGGGAATTCACCCCTCCACTTT
D gene: NA
J gene: TRBJ1-6
clone size: NA
V gene: TRBV20-1

CDR3 protein: CSAPGFHSGRASPLETQYF
CDR3 DNA: TGCAGTGCCCCAGGGTTTCATAGCGGGAGGGCCTCGCCCCTAGAGACCCAGTACTTC
D gene: TRBD2
J gene: TRBJ2-5
clone size: few
V gene: TRBV20-1

CDR3 protein: CASSQVAREDNEQFF
CDR3 DNA: TGCGCCAGCAGCCAAGTAGCACGGGAAGACAATGAGCAGTTCTTC
D gene: NA
J gene: TRBJ2-1
clone size: few
V gene: TRBV4-1

CDR3 protein: CASHREREPQHF
CDR3 DNA: TGTGCCAGTCACAGGGAACGGGAGCCCCAGCATTTT
D gene: NA
J gene: TRBJ1-5
clone size: NA
V gene: TRBV12-3/TRBV12-4

CDR3 protein: CASSLFYETQYF
CDR3 DNA: TGTGCCAGCAGTTTATTTTACGAGACCCAGTACTTC
D gene: NA
J gene: TRBJ2-5
clone size: many
V gene: TRBV12-3/TRBV12-4

CDR3 protein: CASTPRVQSSYNEQFF
CDR3 DNA: TGTGCCAGCACCCCTCGGGTGCAGAGCTCCTACAATGAGCAGTTCTTC
D gene: NA
J gene: TRBJ2-1
clone size: NA
V gene: TRBV2

CDR3 protein: CAISWGGSTDTQYF
CDR3 DNA: TGTGCCATCTCGTGGGGCGGGAGCACAGATACGCAGTATTTT
D gene: NA
J gene: TRBJ2-3
clone size: many
V gene: TRBV10-3

CDR3 protein: CASSYDPNTEAFF
CDR3 DNA: TGTGCCAGCAGCTATGACCCGAACACTGAAGCTTTCTTT
D gene: NA
J gene: TRBJ1-1
clone size: many
V gene: TRBV7-2

CDR3 protein: CSAAESSGTTQYF
CDR3 DNA: TGCAGCGCAGCAGAAAGTAGCGGGACTACGCAGTATTTT
D gene: TRBD2
J gene: TRBJ2-3
clone size: NA
V gene: TRBV29-1

CDR3 protein: CASSPPLRETQYF
CDR3 DNA: TGTGCCAGCAGCCCTCCCCTTAGGGAGACCCAGTACTTC
D gene: NA
J gene: TRBJ2-5
clone size: NA
V gene: TRBV13

CDR3 protein: CSATGYGYTF
CDR3 DNA: TGCAGTGCTACCGGGTATGGCTACACCTTC
D gene: NA
J gene: TRBJ1-2
clone size: few
V gene: TRBV20-1

CDR3 protein: CASSWTSGSASSYNEQFF
CDR3 DNA: TGTGCCAGCAGCTGGACTAGCGGGAGCGCTAGCTCCTACAATGAGCAGTTCTTC
D gene: TRBD2
J gene: TRBJ2-1
clone size: many
V gene: TRBV7-6

CDR3 protein: CASSRGQPTEAFF
CDR3 DNA: TGTGCCAGCAGCCGAGGACAGCCCACTGAAGCTTTCTTT
D gene: NA
J gene: TRBJ1-1
clone size: many
V gene: TRBV7-2

CDR3 protein: CASSPGTGWNEQFF
CDR3 DNA: TGTGCCAGCAGTCCAGGGACAGGGTGGAATGAGCAGTTCTTC
D gene: TRBD1
J gene: TRBJ2-1
clone size: many
V gene: TRBV27

CDR3 protein: CASSLLGTSGRNEQYF
CDR3 DNA: TGTGCCAGCAGCCTCTTGGGTACTAGCGGGAGAAACGAGCAGTACTTC
D gene: TRBD2
J gene: TRBJ2-7
clone size: many
V gene: TRBV7-2

CDR3 protein: CASSSTLPGQFITEAFF
CDR3 DNA: TGCGCCAGCAGCTCGACACTACCGGGACAGTTTATAACTGAAGCTTTCTTT
D gene: TRBD1
J gene: TRBJ1-1
clone size: NA
V gene: TRBV5-1

CDR3 protein: CASSPSSGNQPQHF
CDR3 DNA: TGTGCCAGCAGCCCATCTTCAGGGAATCAGCCCCAGCATTTT
D gene: NA
J gene: TRBJ1-5
clone size: NA
V gene: TRBV7-9

CDR3 protein: CASSRPGRENTEAFF
CDR3 DNA: TGCGCCAGCTCACGCCCCGGACGGGAGAACACTGAAGCTTTCTTT
D gene: NA
J gene: TRBJ1-1
clone size: few
V gene: TRBV10-2

CDR3 protein: CSATGLADPVSYNEQFF
CDR3 DNA: TGCAGTGCTACCGGACTAGCGGATCCAGTCTCCTACAATGAGCAGTTCTTC
D gene: TRBD2
J gene: TRBJ2-1
clone size: NA
V gene: TRBV20-1